Listed here are 20 T cell receptor beta chains from one sample, sequenced in a study of T-cell memory formation after mild COVID-19. MiXCR was run by TCRdb on the 5' RACE reads, yielding one entry per CDR3 protein. The sample holds about 250,000 distinct CDR3 sequences, over 15% seen once. Sequenced input: PBMCs or a T cell subset sorted from them (not recorded which). The receptors originated from a man aged 18-30 years who had mild COVID-19 (a few samples of this study predate the infection). Cell type and time point are not known.

This clonotype was found many times. J is TRBJ2-1 and V is TRBV7-8; the D gene could be TRBD1 or TRBD2 (5 bases each). The germline gives CDR1 SGHVS, CDR2 FQNEAQ. Trimming stripped 0 bases from V and 6 bases from J, with 9 bases between. There are 14 residues in the CDR3. In nucleotides, the CDR3 is TGTGCCAGCAGCTTAGCGGGGGTGAGCAATGAGCAGTTCTTC. This encodes CASSLAGVSNEQFF.

This chain uses TRBV4-1 with TRBJ2-2, with a weak D call TRBD1 (6 bases). The CDR3 spans 16 residues. Germline V gene data show CDR1 as MGHRA and CDR2 as YSYEKL. Trimming took off 2 bases at V and 0 bases at J, with 10 bases between the two ends. CDR3 DNA sequence: TGCGCCAGCAGCCAAAAGGACAGCGCGAACACCGGGGAGCTGTTTTTT. Its translation is CASSQKDSANTGELFF.

The chain joins TRBV3-1 to TRBJ2-1; 8 bases fit TRBD2. The CDR3 consists of 14 residues. Trimming took 2 bases from V and 8 from J; bases not matched to a gene: 5. The germline V gene has CDR1 LGHDT and CDR2 YNNKEL (reference sequence). CDR3 nucleotides: TGTGCCAGCAGCCAATCACCGGGGGGGGATGAGCAGTTCTTC. Translated, it gives CASSQSPGGDEQFF.

The rearrangement joins TRBV6-5 to TRBJ2-1; 7 nucleotides agree with TRBD1. The CDR3 runs to 14 residues. Germline V gene data show CDR1 as MNHEY and CDR2 as SVGAGI. The junction had 10 bases not matched to a gene; V was cut back by 5 bases and J by 9 bases. The CDR3 nucleotides are TGTGCCAGCAGTACCAACCCCAGGGGGACTGAGCAGTTCTTC. Its protein product is CASSTNPRGTEQFF.

This clonotype was found many times. The chain couples TRBV12-3 or TRBV12-4 to TRBJ2-2; maybe TRBD2 (6 bases). The CDR3 covers 17 residues. V dropped 4 bases and J dropped 3 bases, with 18 bases sitting between them. CDR3: CASSYWPGGPHTGELFF. The CDR3 bases are TGTGCCAGCAGTTACTGGCCCGGGGGACCTCACACCGGGGAGCTGTTTTTT.

This clonotype was observed a handful of times. The chain recombines TRBV10-3 with TRBJ2-3; D perhaps matches TRBD2 (6 bases). Trimming took off 8 bases at V and 0 bases at J, with 12 bases between the two ends. Germline V CDR1 and CDR2: ENHRY, SYGVKD. This CDR3 has 14 amino acids. The CDR3 DNA follows: TGTGCCATCCGGAGGGGCCCAAGCACAGATACGCAGTATTTT. Encoded protein: CAIRRGPSTDTQYF.

The J gene is TRBJ2-4, the V gene TRBV25-1, with D perhaps matching TRBD2 (5 bases). Per the germline V gene, CDR1 is MGHDK and CDR2 is SYGVNS. The CDR3 contains 11 residues. V gave up 9 bases and J gave up 5 bases, with 8 bases separating them. DNA of the CDR3: TGTGCCAGGACGGAGGAAAACATTCAGTACTTC. Its protein is CARTEENIQYF. Together with reference TRBV25-1 and TRBJ2-4, the CDR3 gives the full variable domain: EADIYQTPRYLVIGTGKKITLECSQTMGHDKMYWYQQDPGMELHLIHYSYGVNSTEKGDLSSESTVSRIRTEHFPLTLESARPSHTSQYLCARTEENIQYFGAGTRLSVL.

The V gene is TRBV11-2, the J gene TRBJ2-7, with D uncertain. Trimming stripped 5 bases from V and 7 bases from J, with 12 bases between. Germline V CDR1 and CDR2: SGHAT, FQNNGV. This CDR3 has 12 residues. CDR3 coding DNA: TGTGCCAGCAGCCACAAGGGCTGGGAGCAGTACTTC. Translated, it gives CASSHKGWEQYF.

Here the CDR3 reads CASSFSGGNNEQFF. The CDR3 nucleotides read TGCGCCAGCAGCTTTAGCGGGGGAAACAATGAGCAGTTCTTC. V usage is TRBV5-1 and J usage is TRBJ2-1; 9 bases are shared with TRBD2. CDR3 size: 14 residues. Looked up from germline, CDR1 is SGHRS and CDR2 is YFSETQ. The trim removed 2 bases at V and 5 bases at J, leaving 2 bases unmatched.

The chain joins TRBV28 to TRBJ1-6; TRBD1 aligns across 8 bases. This CDR3 comprises 15 residues. The trim removed 3 bases at V and 8 bases at J, leaving 6 bases unmatched. Germline loops: CDR1 MDHEN, CDR2 SYDVKM. This chain's CDR3 is CASSFYQGAYSPLHF. The CDR3 region has the DNA TGTGCCAGCAGTTTCTACCAGGGGGCGTATTCACCCCTCCACTTT.

This chain joins TRBV24-1 and TRBJ1-6, with 7 bases matching TRBD1. The germline CDR1 and CDR2 sequences are KGHDR and SFDVKD. V shed 0 bases, J shed 8 bases, and the junction held 3 bases outside the gene matches. The CDR3 consists of 15 residues. DNA of the CDR3: TGTGCCACCAGTGATTTGCGGACAGGTGATTCACCCCTCCACTTT. This translates into CATSDLRTGDSPLHF.

J is TRBJ1-6 and V is TRBV7-2; D unresolved. CDR1 and CDR2 (germline): SGHTA, FQGNSA. V gave up 3 bases and J gave up 6 bases, with 12 bases separating them. The CDR3 is 15 residues long. CDR3 in amino acids: CASSLSRPTNSPLHF. The CDR3 DNA is TGTGCCAGCAGCTTGAGTCGGCCGACTAATTCACCCCTCCACTTT.

Many counts were recorded for this clonotype. The chain links TRBV5-1 to TRBJ2-7; D is perhaps TRBD2 (6 bases). CDR1 and CDR2 (germline): SGHRS, YFSETQ. V was shortened by 5 bases and J by 2 bases, with 14 bases between the two germline ends. The CDR3 has 14 residues. CDR3 in amino acids: CASSTRAGPYEQYF. CDR3 coding DNA: TGCGCCAGCAGTACCCGAGCGGGCCCCTACGAGCAGTACTTC.

V usage is TRBV4-3 and J usage is TRBJ2-1; D is unresolved. Germline V gene lookup returns CDR1 LGHNA and CDR2 YSLEER. The CDR3 covers 14 residues. With 0 bases removed from V and 10 bases from J, the gap between germline ends came to 13 bases. The DNA of the CDR3 is TGCGCCAGCAGCCAAGACGTTAGGAATGGCGAGCAGTTCTTC. Amino acids: CASSQDVRNGEQFF.

The chain is built from TRBV7-2 and TRBJ1-5; TRBD1 agrees at 7 bases. V lost 5 bases to trimming and J lost 3 bases; unmatched junction nucleotides: 7. Per the germline V gene, CDR1 is SGHTA and CDR2 is FQGNSA. The CDR3 is made up of 15 amino acids. Here the CDR3 reads CASSTGTALNQPQHF. DNA for the CDR3: TGTGCCAGCAGCACTGGGACAGCTCTCAATCAGCCCCAGCATTTT.

The genes are TRBV11-2 and TRBJ2-2; TRBD2 aligns across 12 bases. This CDR3 comprises 18 residues. The germline gives CDR1 SGHAT, CDR2 FQNNGV. Germline trimming cut 1 base from V and 1 base from J; bases unmatched to any gene: 4. The CDR3 DNA sequence: TGTGCCAGCAGCTTAGCACTAGCGGGGGGAATGAACACCGGGGAGCTGTTTTTT. Its translation: CASSLALAGGMNTGELFF.

The CDR3, as DNA: TGTGCCAGTAGTCGACGCCGGGATAACAGGGGGGAGAGAGAGCAGTACGTC. Its translation: CASSRRRDNRGEREQYV. This rearrangement joins TRBV19 to TRBJ2-7; the match to TRBD1 covers 8 bases. With V trimmed by 5 bases and J by 7 bases, 19 bases remained unmatched. CDR1 is LNHDA, CDR2 SQIVND, per germline (reference sequence). This CDR3 has 17 residues.

The chain combines TRBV7-9 with TRBJ1-2; no definite D call. V was clipped by 8 bases and J by 4 bases, with 8 bases between them. Germline V gene sequence: CDR1 SEHNR, CDR2 FQNEAQ (reference sequence). CDR3 size: 11 residues. The DNA for the CDR3 is TGTGCCAGCGGCGGAACCTATGGCTACACCTTC. It codes for CASGGTYGYTF.

This clonotype appeared a single time. This may come from a read error, since a much larger clone is one base off. The gene calls are TRBV7-2 and TRBJ1-1; D is possibly TRBD1 (6 bases). Germline V gene sequence: CDR1 SGHTA, CDR2 FQGNSA. The CDR3 covers 15 residues. The CDR3 spells CASTLRGAVWTEAFF. In nucleotides, the CDR3 is TGTGCCAGCACCTTACGGGGGGCGGTTTGGACTGAAGCTTTCTTT.

The rearrangement uses TRBV12-3 or TRBV12-4 and TRBJ2-7; D possibly uses TRBD1 or TRBD2 (5 bases each). The CDR3 is made up of 14 amino acids. V gave up 5 bases and J gave up 0 bases, with 11 bases separating them. CDR3 DNA sequence: TGTGCCAGCAGTCCCGGGACGTTCTCCTACGAGCAGTACTTC. It encodes CASSPGTFSYEQYF.